This T cell receptor beta chain is drawn from a study of blood T cell repertoires in COVID-19. About the study: Acute and convalescent COVID-19 samples came from the United States, Italy and Spain. PBMCs, B-cell-depleted T cells, or T cells provided the cDNA or gDNA that made up the material.

The V segment lost 3 bases and the J segment 0 bases; nucleotides outside the gene matches: 2. The germline V gene has CDR1 KGHSH and CDR2 LQKENI. This CDR3 spans 16 amino acids. In the authors' methods: Scientists estimated how many nucleated cells there were by amplifying reference gene primers. Repertoires were generated with immunoSEQ multiplex PCR, while TCRdb's copy carries only in-frame clones and drops some. The D gene and trimming were derived from the DNA, and the V and J assignments and clone size from that table. The table includes some 170,000 clones, about 85% detected once. The sequence came from a woman aged 55-69 years with acute or convalescent COVID-19. The source material was peripheral blood. The chain is built from TRBV18 and TRBJ1-1; 12 bases line up with TRBD1. Here the CDR3 reads CASSPGTGGMNTEAFF. The CDR3 nucleotides read TGTGCCAGCTCACCGGGGACAGGGGGCATGAACACTGAAGCTTTCTTT.